This TCR beta chain was observed in a study of naive and memory T cell subsets. General study results and limits: TCR transcript changes with activation or differentiation may affect this RNA method.

Trimming took 4 bases from V and 0 from J, leaving 13 bases between them. The germline V gene has CDR1 MGHRA and CDR2 YSYEKL. CDR3 length: 16 residues. Four PCR rounds used nested alpha and beta constant region primers plus the SP2 primer. For blood and skin samples, reverse transcription used TCR alpha and beta constant primers. MiXCR was run by TCRdb on the 5' RACE reads, yielding one entry per CDR3 protein. The sample carries 45,000 to 55,000 distinct CDR3 sequences, about 4.4% recorded once. This clonotype appeared many times. Its cognate antigen is unknown. TCR cDNA received a 3' ligated oligonucleotide that carried a UMI. Whole-blood samples were roughly 2.3 ml of peripheral blood from healthy adult volunteers. Reverse transcription used DNase-treated unsorted total RNA, aiming for roughly 1 to 1,100 ng.

The V call is TRBV4-1, the J call TRBJ2-1; no reliable D call. This TCR was recovered from a female donor in good health. The CDR3 bases are TGCGCCAGCAGCCTAGATTCGACTTTCTCCTACAATGAGCAGTTCTTC. It codes for CASSLDSTFSYNEQFF.